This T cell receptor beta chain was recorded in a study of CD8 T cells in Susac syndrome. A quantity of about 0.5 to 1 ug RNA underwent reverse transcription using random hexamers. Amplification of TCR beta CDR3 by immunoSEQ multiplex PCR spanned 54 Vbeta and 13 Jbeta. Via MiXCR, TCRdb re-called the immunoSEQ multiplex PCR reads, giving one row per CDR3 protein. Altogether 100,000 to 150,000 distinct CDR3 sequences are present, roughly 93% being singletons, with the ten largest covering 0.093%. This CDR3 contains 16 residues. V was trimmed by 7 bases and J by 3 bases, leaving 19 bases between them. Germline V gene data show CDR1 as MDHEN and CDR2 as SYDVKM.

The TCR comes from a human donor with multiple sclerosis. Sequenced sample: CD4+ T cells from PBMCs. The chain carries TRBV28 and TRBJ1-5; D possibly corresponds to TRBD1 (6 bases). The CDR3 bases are TGTGCCAGCACAATACAGGGCCCGGGGGCCAATCAGCCCCAGCATTTT. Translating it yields CASTIQGPGANQPQHF.